These 6 T cell receptor beta chains came from one sample sequenced in a study of shared T cell receptors in the human thymus (dated by TCRdb to about 2021). Libraries were prepared through the immunoSEQ multiplex PCR assay. In its TCRdb copy, this immuneACCESS table keeps in-frame sequences only and misses some clones. Where compared with another copy, unresolved V genes explain less than half of these, and the others have no known cause. The sample contains roughly 700,000 clones, 88% of them found a single time. The ten largest clones take up about 0.01% of the sample. In addition, the sample was reused for a study of human thymus T cells.

Sequenced sample: thymocytes. The receptors here all came from a boy under two years old with a congenital heart defect. Donor details come from another sample of the same person, matched by shared clones.

The gene calls are TRBV7-9 and TRBJ1-3; the D is unclear. The CDR3 totals 16 residues. V gave up 4 bases and J gave up 4 bases, with 17 bases separating them. Germline V gene sequence: CDR1 SEHNR, CDR2 FQNEAQ (reference sequence). Here the CDR3 DNA reads TGTGCCAGCAGCTGCGCCTATCTGGGAGGGGGAAACACCATATATTTT. Translated: CASSCAYLGGGNTIYF.

The chain couples TRBV4-2 to TRBJ2-5, with 11 nucleotides matching TRBD2. Germline V lookup: CDR1 LGHNA, CDR2 YNFKEQ. The CDR3 is 17 residues long. V lost 3 bases to trimming and J lost 3 bases; unmatched junction nucleotides: 9. CDR3 sequence reads: CASSHYPPGLAEETQYF. CDR3 nucleotides: TGTGCCAGCAGCCATTACCCTCCGGGACTAGCGGAAGAGACCCAGTACTTC.

With regard to this clone: Distinct nucleotide sequences in the sample also encode this CDR3. The chain links TRBV5-1 to TRBJ2-7; no clear D. V lost 0 bases to trimming and J lost 3 bases, with 7 bases between them. Germline V gene data show CDR1 as SGHRS and CDR2 as YFSETQ. This CDR3 spans 13 amino acids. CDR3 protein: CASSLEAGYEQYF. CDR3 bases: TGCGCCAGCAGCTTGGAAGCAGGCTACGAGCAGTACTTC.

V gene TRBV4-3 combines with J gene TRBJ2-1; TRBD2 agrees at 13 bases. Germline CDR1 LGHNA, CDR2 YSLEER. Germline trimming cut 6 bases from V and 5 bases from J; bases unmatched to any gene: 4. The length of the CDR3 is 15 residues. CDR3 nucleotide sequence: TGCGCCAGCAGTCAGGGACTAGCGGGAAACAATGAGCAGTTCTTC. As protein: CASSQGLAGNNEQFF.

The chain joins TRBV9 to TRBJ2-6; no definite D call. Per germline, CDR1 SGDLS and CDR2 YYNGEE. V was cut by 4 bases and J by 2 bases, with 10 bases left in between. The CDR3 extends over 15 amino acids. CDR3 bases: TGTGCCAGCAGCCCAGAGGTGCCTGGGGCCAACGTCCTGACTTTC. Encoded protein: CASSPEVPGANVLTF.

This clone is a singleton in its sample. The chain joins TRBV7-3 to TRBJ2-5; TRBD1 aligns across 7 bases. The CDR3 has 15 amino acids. Germline V gene data show CDR1 as SGHTA and CDR2 as FQGTGA. Germline trimming cut 1 base from V and 7 bases from J; bases unmatched to any gene: 9. CDR3 amino acids: CASSLKGGPRGTQYF. CDR3 sequence (DNA): TGTGCCAGCAGCTTAAAAGGGGGCCCTCGTGGGACCCAGTACTTC. The full variable domain, with the rest looked up from reference TRBV7-3 and TRBJ2-5, is GAGVSQTPSNKVTEKGKYVELRCDPISGHTALYWYRQSLGQGPEFLIYFQGTGAADDSGLPNDRFFAVRPEGSVSTLKIQRTERGDSAVYLCASSLKGGPRGTQYFGPGTRLLVL.